These 7 T cell receptor beta chains came from one sample sequenced in a study of T cells in Graves' hyperthyroidism and ophthalmopathy. Researchers amplified the TCR beta CDR3 regions from RNA transcripts. During a first-round RT-PCR of the TCR CDR3, the HTBI primer set was used. TCRdb ran MiXCR on the multiplex PCR reads and lists one entry per CDR3 protein. This sample carries some 490,000 distinct CDR3 sequences, approximately 23% of them seen once, and the ten largest clones take 45% to 50%. Source material: blood. The receptors here all came from a woman between 70 and 85 years old with Graves' ophthalmopathy.

The rearrangement uses TRBV20-1 and TRBJ2-3; 7 bases match TRBD2. Germline V gene sequence: CDR1 DFQATT, CDR2 SNEGSKA (reference sequence). This CDR3 comprises 15 residues. The J segment lost 2 bases and the V segment lost 0 bases, leaving 5 bases of the junction unmatched. The CDR3 protein is CSARDPTSDTDTQYF. CDR3 nucleotide sequence: TGCAGTGCTAGAGATCCCACTAGCGACACAGATACGCAGTATTTT.

The chain recombines TRBV6-2 or TRBV6-3 with TRBJ2-7; 9 positions agree with TRBD2. CDR1 is MNHEY and CDR2 is SVGEGT in the germline V gene. Trimming at V came to 5 bases and at J to 4 bases, leaving 12 bases not matched to a gene. This CDR3 is built from 16 residues. The CDR3 region is CASSILAGALRYEQYF. CDR3 DNA sequence: TGTGCCAGCAGTATATTAGCGGGAGCATTACGGTACGAGCAGTACTTC.

This clonotype was seen a few times. The chain uses TRBV3-1 and TRBJ1-2; the match to TRBD1 covers 8 bases. The CDR3 is 14 amino acids. The V segment lost 1 base and the J segment 8 bases; nucleotides outside the gene matches: 6. Germline CDR1 reads LGHDT; CDR2 reads YNNKEL (reference sequence). Here the CDR3 reads CASSQGQGTGGYTF. In nucleotides, the CDR3 is TGTGCCAGCAGCCAAGGGCAAGGGACAGGAGGCTACACCTTC.

V and J are TRBV25-1 and TRBJ2-5; D gene unclear. The CDR3 length is 10 residues. From germline, CDR1 is MGHDK and CDR2 SYGVNS. V lost 8 bases and J lost 3, with 4 bases in between. CDR3 bases: TGTGCCAGCGTAAAAGAGACCCAGTACTTC. This gives the protein CASVKETQYF. Looking up the rest from reference TRBV25-1 and TRBJ2-5 gives the full variable domain: EADIYQTPRYLVIGTGKKITLECSQTMGHDKMYWYQQDPGMELHLIHYSYGVNSTEKGDLSSESTVSRIRTEHFPLTLESARPSHTSQYLCASVKETQYFGPGTRLLVL.

The rearrangement joins TRBV19 to TRBJ1-1; 9 bases fit TRBD1. V lost 5 bases and J lost 6; bases outside the gene matches: 10. This CDR3 comprises 15 residues. Germline V CDR1 and CDR2: LNHDA, SQIVND (reference sequence). The CDR3 DNA sequence: TGTGCCAGTAGTTCCCAACCACAGGGGGCTGCTGAAGCTTTCTTT. This codes for CASSSQPQGAAEAFF.

The chain recombines TRBV10-2 with TRBJ1-4; D may be TRBD1 (5 bases). The CDR3 totals 15 residues. Trimming stripped 5 bases from V and 4 bases from J, with 14 bases between. Germline-derived CDR1 and CDR2 are WSHSY and SAAADI. In nucleotides, the CDR3 is TGCGCCAGCAGTTGGGACCTCAAGGGTAATGAAAAACTGTTTTTT. This sequence encodes CASSWDLKGNEKLFF.

This sequence joins TRBV30 and TRBJ2-2, with 8 nucleotides matching TRBD1. CDR3 length: 14 residues. The J segment lost 4 bases and the V segment lost 4 bases, leaving 5 bases of the junction unmatched. Germline CDR1 is GTSNPN and CDR2 is SVGIG (reference sequence). CDR3 sequence: CAWTWTGSTGELFF. The CDR3 DNA is TGTGCCTGGACCTGGACAGGGAGCACCGGGGAGCTGTTTTTT.